This TCR beta chain was recovered during a study of T cell repertoires in cytomegalovirus infection. Study results and limitations: Identification of carriers of CMV plus the relevant HLA was achieved through cumulative public TCR beta family frequency.

This clonotype was recorded many times. Antigen unknown. CDR3 length: 17 amino acids. In germline, CDR1 is SGHVT, CDR2 SQSDAQ. The V end was cut by 1 base, the J end by 2 bases, with 15 bases between. A single record per CDR3 protein comes from TCRdb applying MiXCR to the reads. The profile shows 40,000 to 60,000 distinct CDR3 sequences, 20% to 25% of them singletons. The material sequenced was CD8+ T cells from cultured PBMCs, taken from culture after CMV antigen stimulation. The sequence was obtained from a human donor in good health (CMV status not recorded). Some clones in this sample may be carry-over from other donors' samples. This chain uses TRBV7-4 with TRBJ1-5; D might be TRBD1 (5 bases). The CDR3 DNA reads as TGTGCCAGCAGCTTAGTTCAAGGACAACGACGCAATCAGCCCCAGCATTTT. Protein: CASSLVQGQRRNQPQHF.